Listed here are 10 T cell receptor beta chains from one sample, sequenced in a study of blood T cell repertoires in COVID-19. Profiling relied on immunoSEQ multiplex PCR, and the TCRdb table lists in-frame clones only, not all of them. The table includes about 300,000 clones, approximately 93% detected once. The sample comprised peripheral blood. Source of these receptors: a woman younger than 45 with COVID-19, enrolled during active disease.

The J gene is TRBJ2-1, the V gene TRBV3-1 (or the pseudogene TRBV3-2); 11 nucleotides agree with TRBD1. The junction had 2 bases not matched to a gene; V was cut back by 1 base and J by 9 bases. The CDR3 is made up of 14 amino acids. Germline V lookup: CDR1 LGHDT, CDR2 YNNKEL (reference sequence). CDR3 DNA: TGTGCCAGCAGCCAAGGGACAGGGGGCAGTGAGCAGTTCTTC. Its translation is CASSQGTGGSEQFF.

DNA for the CDR3: TGTGCCAGCAGCCTATACAGGGGGGGACCCTACGAGCAGTACTTC. It is translated as CASSLYRGGPYEQYF. The chain joins TRBV28 to TRBJ2-7; TRBD1 is a possible D gene (8 bases). The CDR3 length is 15 residues. Trimming left V 6 bases short and J 2 bases short, with 17 bases between. CDR1 MDHEN and CDR2 SYDVKM come from the germline V gene.

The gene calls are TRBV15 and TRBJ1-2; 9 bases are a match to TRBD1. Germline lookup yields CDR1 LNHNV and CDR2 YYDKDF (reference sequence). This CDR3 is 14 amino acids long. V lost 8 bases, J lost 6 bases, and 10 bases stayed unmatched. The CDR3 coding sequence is TGTGCCACCTCCTCGACAGGGGGAAGGAATGGCTACACCTTC. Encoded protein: CATSSTGGRNGYTF. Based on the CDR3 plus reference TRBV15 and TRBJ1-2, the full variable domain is DAMVIQNPRYQVTQFGKPVTLSCSQTLNHNVMYWYQQKSSQAPKLLFHYYDKDFNNEADTPDNFQSRRPNTSFCFLDIRSPGLGDTAMYLCATSSTGGRNGYTFGSGTRLTVV.

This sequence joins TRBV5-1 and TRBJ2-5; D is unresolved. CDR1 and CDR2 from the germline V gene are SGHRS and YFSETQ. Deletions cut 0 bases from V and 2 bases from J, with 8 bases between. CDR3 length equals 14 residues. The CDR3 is CASSLEYGQETQYF. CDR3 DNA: TGCGCCAGCAGCTTGGAGTACGGTCAAGAGACCCAGTACTTC. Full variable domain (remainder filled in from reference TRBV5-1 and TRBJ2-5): KAGVTQTPRYLIKTRGQQVTLSCSPISGHRSVSWYQQTPGQGLQFLFEYFSETQRNKGNFPGRFSGRQFSNSRSEMNVSTLELGDSALYLCASSLEYGQETQYFGPGTRLLVL.

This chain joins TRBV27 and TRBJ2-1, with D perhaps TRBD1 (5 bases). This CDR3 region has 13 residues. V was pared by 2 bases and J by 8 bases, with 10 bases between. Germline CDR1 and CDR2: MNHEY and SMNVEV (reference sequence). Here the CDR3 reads CASSLQGQDEQFF. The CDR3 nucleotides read TGTGCCAGCAGTTTACAGGGTCAGGATGAGCAGTTCTTC.

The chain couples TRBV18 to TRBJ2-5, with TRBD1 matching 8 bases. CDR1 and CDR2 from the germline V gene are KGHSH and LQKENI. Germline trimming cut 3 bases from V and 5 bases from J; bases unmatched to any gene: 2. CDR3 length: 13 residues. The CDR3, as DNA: TGTGCCAGCTCACCCGGACAGGGCGAGACCCAGTACTTC. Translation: CASSPGQGETQYF.

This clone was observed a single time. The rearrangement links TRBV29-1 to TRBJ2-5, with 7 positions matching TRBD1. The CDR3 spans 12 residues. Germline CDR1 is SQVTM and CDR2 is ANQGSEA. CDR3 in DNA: TGCAAAGCAGGACAGGCAGGGGAGACCCAGTACTTC. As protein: CKAGQAGETQYF.

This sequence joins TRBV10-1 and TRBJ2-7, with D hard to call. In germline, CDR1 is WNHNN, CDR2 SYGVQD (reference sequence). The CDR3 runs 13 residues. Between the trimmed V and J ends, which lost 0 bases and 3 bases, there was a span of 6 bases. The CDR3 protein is CASSESSSYEQYF. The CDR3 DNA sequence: TGCGCCAGCAGTGAGTCTAGCAGCTACGAGCAGTACTTC.

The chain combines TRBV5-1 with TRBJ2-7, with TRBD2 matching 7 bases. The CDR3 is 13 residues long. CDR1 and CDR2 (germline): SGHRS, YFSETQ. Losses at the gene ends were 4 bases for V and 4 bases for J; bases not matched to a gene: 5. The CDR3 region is CASSREAGYEQYF. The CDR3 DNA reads TGCGCCAGCAGCCGGGAGGCGGGTTACGAGCAGTACTTC.

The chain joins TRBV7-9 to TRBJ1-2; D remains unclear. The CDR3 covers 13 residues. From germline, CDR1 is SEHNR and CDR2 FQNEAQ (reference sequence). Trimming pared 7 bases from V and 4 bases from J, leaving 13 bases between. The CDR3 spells CASTPTGPYGYTF. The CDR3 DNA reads TGTGCCAGCACGCCGACGGGTCCCTATGGCTACACCTTC.